This T cell receptor (beta chain) was sequenced in a study of shared clonotypes between healthy human individuals. Trimming took 4 bases from V and 4 from J; bases not matched to a gene: 13. This CDR3 comprises 17 residues. Germline CDR1 reads MNHEY; CDR2 reads SMNVEV (reference sequence). Execution of the assay was at deep level. As originally analysed: Filtering was not the same, since immunoSEQ gave junction-only sequences without quality scores. The repertoire was sequenced with immunoSEQ multiplex PCR; TCRdb's copy has only in-frame clones and lacks some. V, J and clone size derive from that table, while D and trimming were established from the DNA sequence. The data show approximately 1.4 million clones, 95% to 99% seen once. General observations from the study: Depth of sequencing was expected to influence donor clonotype sharing.

All participating donors were Caucasian adults from Nashville, Tennessee. With regard to this clone: Its antigen remains unknown.

V and J are TRBV27 and TRBJ2-7; 10 bases map to TRBD2. This sequence was found in a young man in good health. The specimen was naive CD4+ T cells sorted from blood. Documented subset: CD45RA+ positively selected. The CDR3 loop is CASSSPAGGPPGYEQYF. The CDR3 DNA sequence: TGTGCCAGCAGTTCACCAGCGGGAGGGCCCCCCGGATACGAGCAGTACTTC.